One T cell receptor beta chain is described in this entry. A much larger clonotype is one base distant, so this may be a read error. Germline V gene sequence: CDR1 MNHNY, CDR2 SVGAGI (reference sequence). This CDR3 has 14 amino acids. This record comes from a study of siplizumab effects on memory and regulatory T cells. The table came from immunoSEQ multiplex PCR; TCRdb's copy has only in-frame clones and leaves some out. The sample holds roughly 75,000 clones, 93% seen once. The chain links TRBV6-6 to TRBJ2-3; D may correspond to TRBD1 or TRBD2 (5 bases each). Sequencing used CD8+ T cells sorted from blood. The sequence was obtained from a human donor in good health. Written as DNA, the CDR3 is TGTGCCGGCAGCTACGGTGGGACCACAGATACGCAGTATTTT. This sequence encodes CAGSYGGTTDTQYF.